The 19 T cell receptor beta chains below come from one sample, sequenced in a study of control samples from healthy donors and cancer patients. Clones were sequenced by immunoSEQ multiplex PCR, and TCRdb holds only the in-frame ones, with some missing. Here the sample spans around 170,000 clones, almost 90% being singletons. The sequenced sample was blood. The receptors derive from a woman younger than 45 in good health.

J is TRBJ1-2 and V is TRBV5-1, with 7 bases that match TRBD1. With 4 bases clipped from V and 4 bases from J, the junction kept 7 bases outside the gene matches. The CDR3 totals 14 residues. Germline-derived CDR1 and CDR2 are SGHRS and YFSETQ. DNA for the CDR3: TGCGCCAGCAGCACCGGGGACAGCCCCTATGGCTACACCTTC. It yields the protein CASSTGDSPYGYTF.

The chain links TRBV7-9 to TRBJ1-2; TRBD1 matches at 9 bases. With V trimmed by 2 bases and J by 6 bases, 10 bases remained unmatched. CDR1 is SEHNR and CDR2 is FQNEAQ in the germline V gene (reference sequence). This CDR3 is 16 amino acids long. For the CDR3, the DNA is TGTGCCAGCAGCTTAAGCCGGGACAGGGAGAGCAATGGCTACACCTTC. Protein: CASSLSRDRESNGYTF. Together with reference TRBV7-9 and TRBJ1-2, the CDR3 gives the full variable domain: DTGVSQNPRHKITKRGQNVTFRCDPISEHNRLYWYRQTLGQGPEFLTYFQNEAQLEKSRLLSDRFSAERPKGSFSTLEIQRTEQGDSAMYLCASSLSRDRESNGYTFGSGTRLTVV.

The chain links TRBV5-6 to TRBJ1-2; D gene uncertain. V lost 0 bases and J 10 bases, leaving 16 bases between the germline ends. The CDR3 sequence is 14 residues long. The germline V gene encodes CDR1 SGHDT and CDR2 YYEEEE. The CDR3, as DNA: TGTGCCAGCAGCTTGGGCAGGCCCGGCATGTTCTACACCTTC. Protein: CASSLGRPGMFYTF. Complete variable domain (other parts from reference TRBV5-6 and TRBJ1-2): DAGVTQSPTHLIKTRGQQVTLRCSPKSGHDTVSWYQQALGQGPQFIFQYYEEEERQRGNFPDRFSGHQFPNYSSELNVNALLLGDSALYLCASSLGRPGMFYTFGSGTRLTVV.

The rearrangement joins TRBV19 to TRBJ2-1; 10 nucleotides line up with TRBD2. The length of the CDR3 is 13 residues. The germline CDR1 and CDR2 sequences are LNHDA and SQIVND (reference sequence). V was clipped by 8 bases and J by 9 bases; unmatched bases: 7. The CDR3, as DNA: TGTGCCAGTTCAAGCGGGAGGGAGCTTGAGCAGTTCTTC. Its protein product is CASSSGRELEQFF. Full variable domain (remainder filled in from reference TRBV19 and TRBJ2-1): DGGITQSPKYLFRKEGQNVTLSCEQNLNHDAMYWYRQDPGQGLRLIYYSQIVNDFQKGDIAEGYSVSREKKESFPLTVTSAQKNPTAFYLCASSSGRELEQFFGPGTRLTVL.

The chain recombines TRBV19 with TRBJ2-7; TRBD1 or TRBD2 may be the D gene (5 bases each). The CDR3 runs 13 residues. Trimming shortened V by 3 bases and J by 7 bases, and 13 bases separated the two germline ends. CDR1 is LNHDA, CDR2 SQIVND, per germline (reference sequence). CDR3 sequence (DNA): TGTGCCAGTAGTATGGGGACCTCTCTGGAGCAGTACTTC. Its translation is CASSMGTSLEQYF. The entire variable domain, with the rest obtained from reference TRBV19 and TRBJ2-7, is as follows: DGGITQSPKYLFRKEGQNVTLSCEQNLNHDAMYWYRQDPGQGLRLIYYSQIVNDFQKGDIAEGYSVSREKKESFPLTVTSAQKNPTAFYLCASSMGTSLEQYFGPGTRLTVT.

The chain joins TRBV18 to TRBJ2-7; 8 nucleotides align to TRBD1. J was trimmed by 4 bases and V by 3 bases; bases with no gene match: 8. The CDR3 contains 15 residues. The V gene's germline CDR1 is KGHSH and CDR2 LQKENI. The CDR3 bases are TGTGCCAGCTCACCGGGGCAGGGGGCGATTTACGAGCAGTACTTC. This sequence encodes CASSPGQGAIYEQYF.

The rearrangement uses TRBV21-1 and TRBJ1-5. TRBV21-1 is annotated as a pseudogene. This CDR3 has 16 amino acids. DNA for the CDR3: TGTGCCAGCAGCAACCTGGGGGGGGGAGTGCGTCAGCCCCAGCATTTT. Its protein is CASSNLGGGVRQPQHF.

This clone has only a few counts. The chain has TRBV4-1 and TRBJ1-4; D possibly corresponds to TRBD1 (6 bases). Germline V CDR1 and CDR2: MGHRA, YSYEKL. V was pared by 3 bases and J by 7 bases, with 15 bases between. The CDR3 is 15 amino acids. The CDR3 is CASSHQGRLSEKLFF. The CDR3 region has the DNA TGCGCCAGCAGCCACCAGGGGAGGCTGTCTGAAAAACTGTTTTTT.

CDR3 amino acids: CSASKGRGGQPQHF. For the CDR3, the DNA is TGCAGTGCTAGTAAGGGCAGGGGCGGCCAGCCCCAGCATTTT. This chain links TRBV20-1 with TRBJ1-5, with D perhaps matching TRBD1 (6 bases). Trimming shortened V by 3 bases and J by 7 bases, and 16 bases separated the two germline ends. This CDR3 is 14 amino acids long. Germline V CDR1 and CDR2: DFQATT, SNEGSKA (reference sequence).

The genes are TRBV12-5 and TRBJ1-1; maybe TRBD1 (6 bases). CDR1 and CDR2 (germline): LGHNT, FRNRAP. V was clipped by 6 bases and J by 4 bases, with 12 bases between them. The CDR3 has 13 amino acids. Here the CDR3 DNA reads TGTGCTAGTGGCAAGACAGGCACCACTGAAGCTTTCTTT. It specifies CASGKTGTTEAFF.

The chain recombines TRBV6-5 with TRBJ1-5, with 7 bases aligning to TRBD1. With V trimmed by 8 bases and J by 0 bases, 7 bases remained unmatched. The CDR3 loop spans 15 amino acids. Germline CDR1 MNHEY, CDR2 SVGAGI. The CDR3 DNA is TGTGCCAGCCGAGAGGGGGCGAATAGCAATCAGCCCCAGCATTTT. It specifies CASREGANSNQPQHF.

This chain connects TRBV27 to TRBJ1-1; 7 bases map to TRBD1. Germline V CDR1 and CDR2: MNHEY, SMNVEV (reference sequence). V lost 1 base and J lost 6; bases outside the gene matches: 2. The CDR3 is 13 residues long. CDR3 DNA sequence: TGTGCCAGCAGTTTATTGACAGGGCCTGAAGCTTTCTTT. Translation gives CASSLLTGPEAFF.

V gene TRBV9 combines with J gene TRBJ2-7; 9 nucleotides line up with TRBD1. J gave up 0 bases and V 3 bases, and 13 bases lay outside the gene matches. Germline V lookup: CDR1 SGDLS, CDR2 YYNGEE. This CDR3 has 18 residues. The CDR3 region has the DNA TGTGCCAGCAGCGGGCCCCCCGGACAGGGGAGGGCCTCCTACGAGCAGTACTTC. This sequence encodes CASSGPPGQGRASYEQYF. The variable domain in full, completed from reference TRBV9 and TRBJ2-7, reads DSGVTQTPKHLITATGQRVTLRCSPRSGDLSVYWYQQSLDQGLQFLIQYYNGEERAKGNILERFSAQQFPDLHSELNLSSLELGDSALYFCASSGPPGQGRASYEQYFGPGTRLTVT.

The genes are TRBV28 and TRBJ1-2; 8 nucleotides match TRBD1. CDR1 is MDHEN, CDR2 SYDVKM, per germline. This CDR3 spans 15 amino acids. V shed 6 bases, J shed 7 bases, and the junction held 13 bases outside the gene matches. CDR3 bases: TGTGCCAGCAGCCCATCCTCGGTCAGGGGGCCTGGCTACACCTTC. It codes for CASSPSSVRGPGYTF.

The chain's CDR3 is CASSLRGQGHHF. Written as DNA, the CDR3 is TGTGCCAGCAGTTTGAGAGGACAGGGTCACCATTTT. V is TRBV28 and J is TRBJ1-5, with 8 bases that match TRBD1. This CDR3 has 12 residues. Germline V CDR1 and CDR2: MDHEN, SYDVKM. Trimming took 3 bases from V and 16 from J; bases not matched to a gene: 8.

V and J are TRBV10-1 and TRBJ1-1; 9 positions agree with TRBD1. Germline V lookup: CDR1 WNHNN, CDR2 SYGVQD (reference sequence). CDR3 length: 16 residues. The J segment lost 1 base and the V segment lost 9 bases, leaving 12 bases of the junction unmatched. This CDR3 reads CASYNRGQRENTEAFF. In DNA, the CDR3 is TGCGCCAGTTACAACAGGGGGCAAAGGGAGAACACTGAAGCTTTCTTT.

This chain joins TRBV6-5 and TRBJ2-1; TRBD2 might be the D (6 bases). CDR3 length equals 14 residues. Germline CDR1 is MNHEY and CDR2 is SVGAGI. The V and J ends lost 7 bases and 2 bases respectively, with 12 bases between them. CDR3 nucleotides: TGTGCCAGCAACCCCGGGACTCCCTACAATGAGCAGTTCTTC. Its protein product is CASNPGTPYNEQFF.

The chain combines TRBV30 with TRBJ2-5; TRBD2 is a possible D gene (6 bases). Looked up from germline, CDR1 is GTSNPN and CDR2 is SVGIG (reference sequence). V lost 3 bases, J lost 9 bases, and 14 bases lay in between. This CDR3 comprises 12 residues. The CDR3 DNA sequence: TGTGCCTGGAGCTCGGGGGTTGAGGCCCAGTACTTC. As protein: CAWSSGVEAQYF.

The chain employs TRBV5-1 and TRBJ2-3, with 13 bases lining up with TRBD2. CDR3 length: 16 amino acids. Trimming cost V 4 bases and J 6 bases; bases outside gene matches: 8. Germline CDR1 SGHRS, CDR2 YFSETQ. This CDR3 reads CASSPGTSGMLDTQYF. The DNA of the CDR3 is TGCGCCAGCAGCCCAGGGACTAGCGGGATGTTGGATACGCAGTATTTT.